This T cell receptor beta chain was recorded in a study of blood T cell repertoires in COVID-19. Background on the study: T cells, B-cell-depleted T cells, or PBMCs provided the cDNA or gDNA that served as material.

From germline, CDR1 is MNHNS and CDR2 SASEGT. With 3 bases removed from V and 5 bases from J, the gap between germline ends came to 11 bases. The CDR3 runs to 14 residues. This clone was observed once. In the authors' methods: Scientists estimated how many nucleated cells there were by amplifying reference gene primers. The method was immunoSEQ multiplex PCR; TCRdb's version includes in-frame clones alone and lacks a portion of them. Clonal size and the V and J genes are those of that table, whereas D and trimming came from the DNA. Seen here are under 200,000 clones, more than 70% observed once, and the top ten hold just under 2.5%.

The receptor was isolated from a man in his forties with active or convalescent COVID-19. The chain joins TRBV6-1 to TRBJ1-3, with D maybe TRBD1 (6 bases). Sequences were obtained from peripheral blood. The CDR3 nucleotides are TGTGCCAGCAGTGACGACAGGCTCCGAAACACCATATATTTT. Amino acids: CASSDDRLRNTIYF.